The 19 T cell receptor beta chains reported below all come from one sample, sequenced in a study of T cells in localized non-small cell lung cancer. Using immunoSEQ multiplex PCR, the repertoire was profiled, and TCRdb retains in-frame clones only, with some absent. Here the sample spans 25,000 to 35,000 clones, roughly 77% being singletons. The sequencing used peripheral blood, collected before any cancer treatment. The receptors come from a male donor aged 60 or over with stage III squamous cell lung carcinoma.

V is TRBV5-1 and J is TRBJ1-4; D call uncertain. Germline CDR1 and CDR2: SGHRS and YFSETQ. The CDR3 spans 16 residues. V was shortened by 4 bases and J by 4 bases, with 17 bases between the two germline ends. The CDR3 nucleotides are TGCGCCAGCAGCGTGACGGAGTACGGGCGTAATGAAAAACTGTTTTTT. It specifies CASSVTEYGRNEKLFF.

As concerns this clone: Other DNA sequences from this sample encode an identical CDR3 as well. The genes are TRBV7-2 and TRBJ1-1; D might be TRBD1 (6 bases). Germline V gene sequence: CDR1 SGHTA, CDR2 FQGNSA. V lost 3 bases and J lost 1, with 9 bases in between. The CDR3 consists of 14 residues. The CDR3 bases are TGTGCCAGCAGCTTGGGACATCAGAACACTGAAGCTTTCTTT. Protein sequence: CASSLGHQNTEAFF.

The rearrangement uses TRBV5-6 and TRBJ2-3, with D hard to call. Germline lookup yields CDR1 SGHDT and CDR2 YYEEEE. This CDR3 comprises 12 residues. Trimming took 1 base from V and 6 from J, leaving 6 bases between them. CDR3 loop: CASSLFTDTQYF. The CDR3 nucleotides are TGTGCCAGCAGCTTGTTTACCGATACGCAGTATTTT.

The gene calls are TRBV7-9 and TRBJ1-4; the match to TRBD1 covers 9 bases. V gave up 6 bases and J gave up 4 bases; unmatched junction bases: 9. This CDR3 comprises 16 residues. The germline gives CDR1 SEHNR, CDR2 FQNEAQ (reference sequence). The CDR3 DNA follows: TGTGCCAGCAGGAAGGGACCGGGACAGGGTAATGAAAAACTGTTTTTT. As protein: CASRKGPGQGNEKLFF.

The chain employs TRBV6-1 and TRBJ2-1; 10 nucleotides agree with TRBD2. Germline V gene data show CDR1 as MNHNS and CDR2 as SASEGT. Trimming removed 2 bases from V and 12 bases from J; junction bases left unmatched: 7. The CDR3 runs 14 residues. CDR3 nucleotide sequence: TGTGCCAGCAGTGAAAGCGGGAGGGGGTTAGGGCAGTTCTTC. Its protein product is CASSESGRGLGQFF.

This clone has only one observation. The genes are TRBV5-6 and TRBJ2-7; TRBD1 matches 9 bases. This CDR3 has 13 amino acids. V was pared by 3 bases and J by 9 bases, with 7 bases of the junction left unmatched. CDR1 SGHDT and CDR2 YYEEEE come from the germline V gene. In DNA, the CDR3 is TGTGCCAGCAGCTCCGGGACAGGGTTCGTGCAGTACTTC. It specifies CASSSGTGFVQYF.

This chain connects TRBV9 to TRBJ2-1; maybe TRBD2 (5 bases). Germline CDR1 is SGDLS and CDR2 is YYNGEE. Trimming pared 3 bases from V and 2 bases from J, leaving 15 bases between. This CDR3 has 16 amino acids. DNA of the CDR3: TGTGCCAGCAGCGCCCGGGCGGAGGTGGCCTACAATGAGCAGTTCTTC. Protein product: CASSARAEVAYNEQFF. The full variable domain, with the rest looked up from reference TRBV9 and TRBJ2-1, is DSGVTQTPKHLITATGQRVTLRCSPRSGDLSVYWYQQSLDQGLQFLIQYYNGEERAKGNILERFSAQQFPDLHSELNLSSLELGDSALYFCASSARAEVAYNEQFFGPGTRLTVL.

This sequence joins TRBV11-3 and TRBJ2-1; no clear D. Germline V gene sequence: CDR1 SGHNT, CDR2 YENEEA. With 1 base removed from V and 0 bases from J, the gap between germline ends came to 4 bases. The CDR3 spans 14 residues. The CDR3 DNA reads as TGTGCCAGCAGCTTAGGGAGCTCCTACAATGAGCAGTTCTTC. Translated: CASSLGSSYNEQFF.

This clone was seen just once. The CDR3 nucleotides read TGTGCCAGCAGCTCCCGGGACAGCTATGGCTACACCTTC. Amino acids: CASSSRDSYGYTF. The chain employs TRBV7-9 and TRBJ1-2, with 7 bases matching TRBD1. The junction had 3 bases not matched to a gene; V was cut back by 4 bases and J by 4 bases. CDR1 is SEHNR and CDR2 is FQNEAQ in the germline V gene (reference sequence). The CDR3 spans 13 residues.

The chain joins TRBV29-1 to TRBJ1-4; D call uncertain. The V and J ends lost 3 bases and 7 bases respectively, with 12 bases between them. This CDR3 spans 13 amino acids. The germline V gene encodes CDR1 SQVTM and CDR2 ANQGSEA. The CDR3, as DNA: TGCAGCGTTGAGGTAGGGCTGGGTGAAAAACTGTTTTTT. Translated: CSVEVGLGEKLFF.

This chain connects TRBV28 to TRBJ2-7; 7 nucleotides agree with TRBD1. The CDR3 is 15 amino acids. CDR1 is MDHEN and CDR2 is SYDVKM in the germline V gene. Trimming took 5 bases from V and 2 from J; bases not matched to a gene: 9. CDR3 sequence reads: CASSVGATGAYEQYF. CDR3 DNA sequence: TGTGCCAGCAGTGTGGGAGCCACAGGGGCCTACGAGCAGTACTTC.

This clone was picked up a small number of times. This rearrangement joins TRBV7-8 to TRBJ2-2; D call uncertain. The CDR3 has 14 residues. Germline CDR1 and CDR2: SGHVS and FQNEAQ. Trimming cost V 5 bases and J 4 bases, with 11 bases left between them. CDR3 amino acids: CASSGRTTTGELFF. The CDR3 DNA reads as TGTGCCAGCAGCGGAAGGACCACCACCGGGGAGCTGTTTTTT.

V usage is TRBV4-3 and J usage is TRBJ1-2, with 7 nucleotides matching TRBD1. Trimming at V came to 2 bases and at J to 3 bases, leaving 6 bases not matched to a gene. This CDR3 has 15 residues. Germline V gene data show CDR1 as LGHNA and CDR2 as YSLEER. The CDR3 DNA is TGCGCCAGCAGCCAAATAGGGGGCGGGTACTATGGCTACACCTTC. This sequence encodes CASSQIGGGYYGYTF.

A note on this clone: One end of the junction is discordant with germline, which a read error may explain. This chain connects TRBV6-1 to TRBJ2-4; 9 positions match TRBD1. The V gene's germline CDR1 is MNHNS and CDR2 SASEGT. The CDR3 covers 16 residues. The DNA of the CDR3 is TGTGCCAGCAGTGAAATGACAGGGGGAAACCTACCTCCTGAGCACTTC. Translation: CASSEMTGGNLPPEHF.

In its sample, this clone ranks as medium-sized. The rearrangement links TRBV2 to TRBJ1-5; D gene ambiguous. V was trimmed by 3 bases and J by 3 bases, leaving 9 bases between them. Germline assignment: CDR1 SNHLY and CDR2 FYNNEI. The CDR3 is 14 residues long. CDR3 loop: CASSESVFNQPQHF. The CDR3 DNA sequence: TGTGCCAGCAGTGAGTCGGTGTTCAATCAGCCCCAGCATTTT.

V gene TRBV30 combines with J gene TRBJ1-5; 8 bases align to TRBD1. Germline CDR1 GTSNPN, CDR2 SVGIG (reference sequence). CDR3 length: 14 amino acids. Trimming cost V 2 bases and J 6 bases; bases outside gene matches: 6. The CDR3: CAWSPSGQGQPQHF. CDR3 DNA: TGTGCCTGGAGTCCCTCTGGACAGGGTCAGCCCCAGCATTTT. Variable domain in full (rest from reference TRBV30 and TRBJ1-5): SQTIHQWPATLVQPVGSPLSLECTVEGTSNPNLYWYRQAAGRGLQLLFYSVGIGQISSEVPQNLSASRPQDRQFILSSKKLLLSDSGFYLCAWSPSGQGQPQHFGDGTRLSIL.

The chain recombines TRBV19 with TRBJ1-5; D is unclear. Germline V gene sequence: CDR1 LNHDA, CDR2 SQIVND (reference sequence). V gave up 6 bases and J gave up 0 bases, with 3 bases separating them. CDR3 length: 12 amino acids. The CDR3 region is CASRYSNQPQHF. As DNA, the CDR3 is TGTGCCAGTAGATATAGCAATCAGCCCCAGCATTTT.

Here the CDR3 reads CASSRGNYGYTF. The CDR3 DNA follows: TGTGCCAGCAGCAGGGGTAACTATGGCTACACCTTC. The chain has TRBV6-5 and TRBJ1-2, with D possibly TRBD1 on 6 matching bases. CDR1 and CDR2 from the germline V gene are MNHEY and SVGAGI. The V end lost 6 bases, the J end lost 1 base, and 6 bases lay between the germline ends. The CDR3 contains 12 residues.

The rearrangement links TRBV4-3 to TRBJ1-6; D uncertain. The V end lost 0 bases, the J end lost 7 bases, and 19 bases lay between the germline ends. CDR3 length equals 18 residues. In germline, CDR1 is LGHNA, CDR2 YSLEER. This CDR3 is CASSQDRTRTAGNSPLHF. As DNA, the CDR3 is TGCGCCAGCAGCCAAGATCGTACTAGGACGGCGGGGAATTCACCCCTCCACTTT.